This T cell receptor beta chain was observed in a study of blood T cell repertoires in COVID-19 (dated by TCRdb to 2020 to 2022). For the wider study: Collaborator samples came from the United States, Italy and Spain and covered acute and convalescent phases of COVID-19. The prospective study material was composed of cDNA or gDNA derived from T cells, B-cell-depleted T cells, or PBMCs. Deeply sampled blood TCRbeta repertoires from subjects exposed to, actively infected with, or recovered from COVID-19 were included in the dataset. A freely available public database, intended as a resource for researchers studying the immune response to SARS-CoV-2, is where the repertoires were released. Samples were obtained from the ongoing ImmuneRACE study (first 160 participants) and from roughly 1,300 subjects provided by 6 global collaborators. The sample metadata nearly always contained a de-identified subject ID, COVID-19 status, age in years and sex. Where available, HLA class I and class II types were taken from metadata supplied by the sample provider and were not determined by assay-based typing.

V is clipped by 8 bases and J by 3 bases, and the sequence between their germline boundaries is 20 bases long. The CDR3 sequence holds 16 residues, the cysteine and phenylalanine included. The sequence is cut down to CDR3 DNA, 48 bases in frame from base 1. From a lookup of the germline V gene, CDR1 and CDR2 are SNHLY and FYNNEI. One collaborating source in Seattle enrolled patients while the patients were actively infected and followed the patients over time throughout the course of disease. Collaborating institutions collected whole blood in K2EDTA tubes following their own protocols. For TCRbeta analysis, collaborators shipped samples as frozen whole blood, isolated PBMCs, or DNA extracted from either of those sample types. The study at large found these results: The amount of clinical and demographic metadata varied by source and participant and was provided uncurated.

On this clone itself: Its antigen remains unidentified. No base quality values were provided; no much bigger clone lies one nucleotide off.

TCRbeta CDR3 regions were amplified from genomic DNA using the immunoSEQ Assay, a bias-controlled multiplex PCR. The paper's processing steps were these. The number of nucleated cells in each sample was estimated by amplification of reference gene primers within the assay. Sequence reads were collapsed and filtered to measure the absolute abundance of every unique TCRbeta CDR3 rearrangement. For each sample, productive Simpson clonality was calculated as the square root of Simpson's diversity index across productive rearrangements. TCRdb mirrors the immuneACCESS table, restricted to in-frame sequences. Some clones are absent from its copies; in checked studies, under half trace to an unresolved V gene, and the reason for the others is unknown. From that table come the V and J calls and clone size; the DNA was used to work out D and trimming. This sample gives about 68,000 clones in total; 75% to 90% of them show up just once. 6% to 6.5% of the sample goes to the ten largest clones.

The sample taken for sequencing was peripheral blood. This receptor was obtained from a man aged 80 or over with COVID-19, enrolled during active disease. The sequence is built from TRBV2 and TRBJ2-1; the D region possibly corresponds to TRBD2 (7 bases align). The DNA sequence is given as TGTGCCAGCCCAAGGGGGTTAAGCGGGGTCTACAATGAGCAGTTCTTC. It encodes CASPRGLSGVYNEQFF.